This T cell receptor beta chain is drawn from a study of blood T cells in healthy people across ages (dated by TCRdb to 2013 to 2016). About the study as a whole: In model experiments, template switching captured about one uniquely barcoded TCR beta cDNA molecule for every two T cells. To track age-related changes in TCR beta repertoire diversity, the study relied on deep sequencing normalized with unique cDNA molecular identifiers. The donors were divided into four age groups: young (average approximately 16 years), middle-aged (approximately 42), aged (about 56) and long-lived (approximately 74). To avoid experimental bias, donors of different ages were randomly spread across the sequencing lanes. Using the same blood draw, the study looked at two additional independent replicas of 1 million unique cDNA reads for two donors, one aged 18 to 30 and the other aged 80 or older.

Library generation was performed with 5' RACE. A second PCR of roughly 7 to 11 cycles was performed with a sample-barcoded 5' primer and a J-beta primer mix. A unique molecular identifier was introduced onto each TCR beta cDNA molecule by a template-switch 5' adaptor carrying 12 random nucleotides. At least 2.5 million CDR3-containing paired-end reads were obtained from each sample. First-strand cDNA was synthesized from all RNA with the Mint cDNA synthesis kit, primed by a TRBC-specific oligonucleotide. Following uracil-DNA glycosylase treatment, all cDNA underwent a first 18-cycle PCR with the universal primers M1SS and BC2_uni_R. Per the original workflow: For normalization, 1 million high-quality reads, each with a distinct molecular identifier, were randomly selected from each sample. Reads sharing molecular identifiers were discarded rather than binned into consensus sequences. MiTCR, run with a Q25 quality threshold and the strictest error-elimination algorithm, handled CDR3 identification, clonotype clustering and error correction. A nonparametric unseen species model using Euler transformation provided a lower-bound estimate of total TCR beta diversity. The raw public reads went through TCRdb reprocessing: fastp at Q25, MiXCR clone calling, in-frame beta chains kept. One record per CDR3 amino acid sequence lists the most common genes and DNA. These V and J calls originate from TCRdb's pipeline instead of the authors' own analysis. The sample yields around 1,800,000 distinct CDR3 sequences; roughly 43% were counted once. The top ten clones comprise 20% to 25% of the sample.

The 39 donors, aged 6 to 90 years, were systemically healthy Caucasian individuals from Russia. Each donor gave 9.5 to 10 milliliters of peripheral blood, drawn into EDTA-treated Vacutainer tubes. Ficoll-Paque density-gradient centrifugation was used to isolate PBMCs, with at least 6 million obtained per sample. Total RNA was extracted from PBMCs with Trizol reagent, with at least 5.5 micrograms obtained per sample. For every donor, an aliquot of PBMCs went through flow cytometry to measure the percentages of naive CD45RAhigh/CD27high T cells. As regards this clonotype: Its cognate antigen has yet to be identified. Base quality data are lacking; no much larger clone is found one base away.

Overall study results and their limits: Because donor CMV infection status was unknown, age-related changes in expanded clonotypes were potentially confounded. Observed TCR beta diversity correlated strongly with the percentage of naive T cells measured by flow cytometry. Because profiling used bulk unsorted PBMCs, naive and antigen-experienced compartments could not be compared conclusively. Total diversity estimates from one million sequenced T cells were considered lower bounds and underestimates. Observed TCR beta diversity per million T cells fell roughly linearly with age, and a significant reduction was already apparent by age about 36. Compared with the aged group, the long-lived group had more naive CD4+ T cells, fewer expanded clones and increased TCR diversity, suggesting age selection.

The specimen was blood. The receptor's source is a human donor in good health.

DNA sequence: TGCAGCGTTGACGACGGGTCGAACATTCAGTACTTC. Its protein is CSVDDGSNIQYF. The V gene is TRBV29-1 and the J gene is TRBJ2-4; no D gene is confidently identified. Trimming takes 3 bases from V and 7 bases from J, and the germline ends sit 10 bases apart. CDR1 and CDR2, per the germline V gene, are SQVTM and ANQGSEA. Measured from the cysteine to the phenylalanine, the CDR3 is 12 residues long. Only the CDR3 DNA stays, 36 bases, in frame from base 1.